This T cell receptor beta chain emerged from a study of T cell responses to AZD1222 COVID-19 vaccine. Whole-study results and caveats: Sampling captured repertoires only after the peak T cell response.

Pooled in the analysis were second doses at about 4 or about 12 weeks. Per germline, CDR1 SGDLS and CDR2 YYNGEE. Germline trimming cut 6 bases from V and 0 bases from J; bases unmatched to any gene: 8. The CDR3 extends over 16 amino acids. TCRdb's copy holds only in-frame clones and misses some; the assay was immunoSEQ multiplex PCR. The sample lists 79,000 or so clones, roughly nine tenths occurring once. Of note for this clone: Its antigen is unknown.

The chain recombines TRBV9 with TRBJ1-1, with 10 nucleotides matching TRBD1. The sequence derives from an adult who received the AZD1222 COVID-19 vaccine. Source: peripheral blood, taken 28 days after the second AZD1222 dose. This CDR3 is CASTPGQGFLNTEAFF. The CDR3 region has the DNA TGTGCCAGCACCCCGGGACAGGGGTTTTTGAACACTGAAGCTTTCTTT.